This T cell receptor (beta chain) was obtained from a study of blood T cell repertoires in COVID-19. Study-wide context: The United States, Italy and Spain provided the acute and convalescent COVID-19 samples. The analysed material was cDNA or gDNA that came from T cells, B-cell-depleted T cells, or PBMCs.

Per the authors' pipeline: Quantification of nucleated cells was approximated via reference gene primer amplification. Measured with immunoSEQ multiplex PCR; TCRdb has only the in-frame clones, and not every one. The DNA gave D and trimming, while V, J and clone size come from that table. Found here are about 70,000 clones, 70% to 90% of them singletons; the top ten hold around 1.5%. The CDR3 length is 14 residues. The V and J ends lost 3 bases and 3 bases respectively, with 12 bases between them. Germline CDR1 reads MDHEN; CDR2 reads SYDVKM. Sequencing was done on a sample of peripheral blood. The chain couples TRBV28 to TRBJ2-7; perhaps TRBD2 as D (6 bases). The clonotype originates from a human donor in a cohort sampled during active COVID-19. The CDR3 coding sequence is TGTGCCAGCAGTTTGGGGCCCGGGGGCTACGAGCAGTACTTC. Amino acid sequence: CASSLGPGGYEQYF.